What follows is one T cell receptor (beta chain) and its context. Its target is unknown. This sample stems from a study of post-analysis software for immune sequencing data. Trimming took off 0 bases at V and 4 bases at J, with 9 bases between the two ends. Germline CDR1 and CDR2: SGHRS and YFSETQ. The CDR3 covers 14 residues. The library was made from cDNA and included unique molecular identifiers. TCRdb reprocessed the PCR reads via MiXCR and lists one record per CDR3 protein. Of under 650,000 distinct CDR3 sequences listed, roughly 46% were seen once; the top ten hold about 1.8%. Notes on the study in general: Diversity measured as normalized Chao1 was significantly lower in multiple sclerosis patients than in controls. Five TRBV segments, including TRBV5-6, TRBV5-1 and TRBV20-1, were more frequent in patients than controls.

The clonotype was recovered from a girl between 5 and 17 years old with multiple sclerosis. Sequences were obtained from blood. The chain links TRBV5-1 to TRBJ2-3, with D possibly being TRBD2 (6 bases). CDR3 DNA: TGCGCCAGCAGCTTGGTTCCGGGAGCAGATACGCAGTATTTT. Amino acids: CASSLVPGADTQYF.